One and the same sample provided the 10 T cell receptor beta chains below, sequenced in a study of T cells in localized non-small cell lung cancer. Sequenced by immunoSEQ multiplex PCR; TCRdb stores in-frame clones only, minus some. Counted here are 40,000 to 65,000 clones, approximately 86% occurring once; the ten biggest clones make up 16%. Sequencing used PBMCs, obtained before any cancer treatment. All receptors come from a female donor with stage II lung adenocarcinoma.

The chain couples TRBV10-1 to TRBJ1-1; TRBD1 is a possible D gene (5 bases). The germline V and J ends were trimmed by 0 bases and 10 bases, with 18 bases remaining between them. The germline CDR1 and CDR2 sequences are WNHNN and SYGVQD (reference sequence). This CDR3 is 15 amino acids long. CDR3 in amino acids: CASSESKVGEQLAFF. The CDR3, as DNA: TGCGCCAGCAGTGAGTCTAAAGTGGGGGAACAGTTAGCTTTCTTT.

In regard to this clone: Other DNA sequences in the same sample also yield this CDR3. This CDR3 is CASSEERGGTDTQYF. The CDR3 DNA reads TGTGCCAGCAGTGAAGAGCGGGGGGGCACAGATACGCAGTATTTT. The chain carries TRBV6-1 and TRBJ2-3, with 9 bases fitting TRBD2. J was trimmed by 1 base and V by 1 base; bases with no gene match: 0. CDR1 MNHNS and CDR2 SASEGT come from the germline V gene. This CDR3 has 15 residues.

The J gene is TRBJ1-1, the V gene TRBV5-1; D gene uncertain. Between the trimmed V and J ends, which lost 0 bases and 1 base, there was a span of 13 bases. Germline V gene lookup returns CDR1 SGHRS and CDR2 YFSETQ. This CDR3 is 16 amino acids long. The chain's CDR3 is CASSLEVVKPNTEAFF. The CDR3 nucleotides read TGCGCCAGCAGCTTGGAGGTTGTCAAACCGAACACTGAAGCTTTCTTT.

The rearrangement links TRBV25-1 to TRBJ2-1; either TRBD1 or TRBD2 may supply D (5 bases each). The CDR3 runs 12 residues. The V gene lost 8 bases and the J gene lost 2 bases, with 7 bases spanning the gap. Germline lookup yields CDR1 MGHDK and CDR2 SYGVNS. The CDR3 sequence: CASGGPYNEQFF. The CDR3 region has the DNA TGTGCCAGCGGGGGACCCTACAATGAGCAGTTCTTC.

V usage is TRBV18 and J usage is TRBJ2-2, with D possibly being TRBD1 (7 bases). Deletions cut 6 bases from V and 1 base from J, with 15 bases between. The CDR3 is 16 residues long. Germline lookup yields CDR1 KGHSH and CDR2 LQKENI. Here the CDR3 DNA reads TGTGCCAGCTCCCCCCAGGGGGGACAGAACACCGGGGAGCTGTTTTTT. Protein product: CASSPQGGQNTGELFF.

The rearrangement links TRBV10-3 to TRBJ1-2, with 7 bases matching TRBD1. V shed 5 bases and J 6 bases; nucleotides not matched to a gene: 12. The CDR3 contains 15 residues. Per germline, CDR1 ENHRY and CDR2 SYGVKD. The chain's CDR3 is CAISKAGTEIDGYTF. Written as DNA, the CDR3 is TGTGCCATCAGTAAGGCCGGGACAGAAATCGATGGCTACACCTTC.

The CDR3 sequence is CASSFGRGNTEAFF. The CDR3 nucleotides are TGCGCCAGCAGCTTTGGTAGGGGGAACACTGAAGCTTTCTTT. The V call is TRBV5-1, the J call TRBJ1-1, with a possible D match to TRBD1 (5 bases). The CDR3 covers 14 residues. The germline V and J ends were trimmed by 2 bases and 1 base, with 9 bases remaining between them. Germline loops: CDR1 SGHRS, CDR2 YFSETQ.

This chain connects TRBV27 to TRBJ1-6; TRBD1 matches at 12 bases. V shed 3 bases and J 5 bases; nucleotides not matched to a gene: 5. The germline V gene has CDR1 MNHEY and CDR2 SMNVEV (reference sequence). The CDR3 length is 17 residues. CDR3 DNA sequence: TGTGCCAGCAGTTTTTCGGGACAGGGGGCGGATAATTCACCCCTCCACTTT. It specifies CASSFSGQGADNSPLHF.

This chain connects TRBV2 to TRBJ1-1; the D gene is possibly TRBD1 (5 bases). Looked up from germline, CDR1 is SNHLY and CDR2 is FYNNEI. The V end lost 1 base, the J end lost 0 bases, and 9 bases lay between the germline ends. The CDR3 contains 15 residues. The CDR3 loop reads CASSEVGVLNTEAFF. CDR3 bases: TGTGCCAGCAGTGAAGTAGGGGTTTTGAACACTGAAGCTTTCTTT.

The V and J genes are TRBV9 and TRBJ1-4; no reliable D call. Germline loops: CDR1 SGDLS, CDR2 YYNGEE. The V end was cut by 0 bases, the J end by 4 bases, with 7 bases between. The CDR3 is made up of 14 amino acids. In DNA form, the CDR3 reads TGTGCCAGCAGCGTAGCATATGGTAATGAAAAACTGTTTTTT. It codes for CASSVAYGNEKLFF.